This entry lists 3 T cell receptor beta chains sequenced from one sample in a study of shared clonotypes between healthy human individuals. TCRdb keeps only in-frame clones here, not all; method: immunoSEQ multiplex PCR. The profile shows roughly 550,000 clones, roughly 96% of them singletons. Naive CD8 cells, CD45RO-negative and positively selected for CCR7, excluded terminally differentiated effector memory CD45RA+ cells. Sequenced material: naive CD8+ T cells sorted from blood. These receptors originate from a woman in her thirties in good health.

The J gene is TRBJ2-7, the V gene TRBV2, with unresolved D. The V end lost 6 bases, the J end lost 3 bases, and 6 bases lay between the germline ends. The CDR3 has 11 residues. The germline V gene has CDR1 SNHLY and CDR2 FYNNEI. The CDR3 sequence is CASSSIYEQYF. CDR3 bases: TGTGCCAGCAGCTCGATCTACGAGCAGTACTTC.

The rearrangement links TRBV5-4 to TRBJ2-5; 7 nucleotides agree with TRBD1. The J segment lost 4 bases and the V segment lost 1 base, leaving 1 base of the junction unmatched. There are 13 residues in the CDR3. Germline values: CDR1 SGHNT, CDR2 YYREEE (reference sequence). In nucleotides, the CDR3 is TGTGCCAGCAGCTTGTACAGGGGAGAGACCCAGTACTTC. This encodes CASSLYRGETQYF.

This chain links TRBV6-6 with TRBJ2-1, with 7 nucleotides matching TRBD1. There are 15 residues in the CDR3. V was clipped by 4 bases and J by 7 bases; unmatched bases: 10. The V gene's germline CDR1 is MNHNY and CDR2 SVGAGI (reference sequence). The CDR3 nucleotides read TGTGCCAGCAGTTCTGGGCCAGGGGGTATGAATGAGCAGTTCTTC. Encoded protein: CASSSGPGGMNEQFF.